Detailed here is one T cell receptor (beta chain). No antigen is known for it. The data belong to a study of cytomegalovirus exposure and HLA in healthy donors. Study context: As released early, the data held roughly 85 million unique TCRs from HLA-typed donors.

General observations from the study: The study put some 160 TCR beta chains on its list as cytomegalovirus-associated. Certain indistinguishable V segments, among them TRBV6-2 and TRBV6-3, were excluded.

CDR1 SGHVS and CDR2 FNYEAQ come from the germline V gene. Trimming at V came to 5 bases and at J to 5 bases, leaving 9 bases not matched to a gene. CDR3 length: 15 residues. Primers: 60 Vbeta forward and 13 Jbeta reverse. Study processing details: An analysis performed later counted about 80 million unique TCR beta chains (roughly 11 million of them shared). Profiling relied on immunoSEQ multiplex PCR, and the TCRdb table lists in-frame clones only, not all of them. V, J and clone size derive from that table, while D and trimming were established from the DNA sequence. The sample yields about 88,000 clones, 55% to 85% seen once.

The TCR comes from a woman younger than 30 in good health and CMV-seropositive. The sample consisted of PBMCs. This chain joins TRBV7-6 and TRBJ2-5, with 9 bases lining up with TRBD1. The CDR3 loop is CASSLTGQGVETQYF. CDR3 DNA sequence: TGTGCCAGCAGCCTAACGGGACAGGGTGTGGAGACCCAGTACTTC.